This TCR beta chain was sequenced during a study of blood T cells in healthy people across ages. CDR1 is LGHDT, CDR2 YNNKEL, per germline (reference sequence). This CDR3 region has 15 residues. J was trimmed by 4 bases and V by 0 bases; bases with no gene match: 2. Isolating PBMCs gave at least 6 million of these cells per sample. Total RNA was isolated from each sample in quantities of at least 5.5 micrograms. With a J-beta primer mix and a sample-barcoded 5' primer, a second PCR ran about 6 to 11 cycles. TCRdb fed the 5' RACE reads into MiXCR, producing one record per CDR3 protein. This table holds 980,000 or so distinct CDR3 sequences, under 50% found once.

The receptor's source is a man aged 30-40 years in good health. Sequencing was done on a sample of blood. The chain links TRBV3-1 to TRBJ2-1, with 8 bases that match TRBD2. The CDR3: CASSQDSGGYNEQFF. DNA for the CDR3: TGTGCCAGCAGCCAAGATTCGGGAGGGTACAATGAGCAGTTCTTC.